The T cell receptor beta chain described here comes from a study of blood T cell repertoires in COVID-19. The CDR3 is 13 residues long. V lost 6 bases and J lost 4; bases outside the gene matches: 6. Assay: immunoSEQ multiplex PCR; the TCRdb copy retains only in-frame clones and omits some. The sample shows 150,000 to 200,000 clones, approximately 90% of them seen only once. The clonotype originates from a human donor in a cohort sampled during active COVID-19. The rearrangement joins TRBV12-3 or TRBV12-4 to TRBJ2-7; 7 nucleotides line up with TRBD1. Sequenced sample: peripheral blood. The CDR3 loop reads CASSLGQLYEQYF. CDR3 DNA: TGTGCCAGCAGCCTGGGACAGCTTTACGAGCAGTACTTC.